This is a list of T cell receptor beta chains from one sample in a study of cytomegalovirus exposure and HLA in healthy donors. Using immunoSEQ multiplex PCR, the repertoire was profiled, and TCRdb retains in-frame clones only, with some absent. This sample carries some 100,000 clones, about 79% of them seen once, and the ten largest clones take 0.9% to 1.5%. The sequencing input was PBMCs. These receptors originate from a woman aged 18 to 35 in good health and CMV-seronegative. Both conserved end residues are trimmed from each CDR3. Each record gives: V gene, J gene, CDR3 protein.

v_gene: TRBV28; j_gene: TRBJ1-2; CDR3aa: ASSPDLNGRVYGYT
v_gene: TRBV20-1; j_gene: TRBJ1-2; CDR3aa: RKAGRGYT
v_gene: TRBV18; j_gene: TRBJ1-2; CDR3aa: ASSPIQGQGLLNYGYT
v_gene: TRBV29-1; j_gene: TRBJ2-5; CDR3aa: SVKQYSETQY
v_gene: TRBV7-2; j_gene: TRBJ2-1; CDR3aa: ASSLETGLVLYNEQF
v_gene: TRBV10-3; j_gene: TRBJ1-5; CDR3aa: AISRSYTTGGKNQPQH
v_gene: TRBV4-1; j_gene: TRBJ2-4; CDR3aa: ASSQEPLAETQLAKNIQY
v_gene: TRBV6-5; j_gene: TRBJ2-3; CDR3aa: ASSAGTQGDTQY
v_gene: TRBV28; j_gene: TRBJ2-5; CDR3aa: ASSLVLGASGRWQY
v_gene: TRBV2; j_gene: TRBJ2-1; CDR3aa: ASSPDRENEQF
v_gene: TRBV5-1; j_gene: TRBJ2-7; CDR3aa: ASSFSGGEVEQY